The 13 T cell receptor beta chains in this list originate from one sample, sequenced in a study of blood T cell repertoires in COVID-19. The repertoire was sequenced with immunoSEQ multiplex PCR; TCRdb's copy has only in-frame clones and lacks some. The table has 110,000 or so clones, 75% to 90% seen once. Material: peripheral blood. The receptors shown here come from a woman aged 40 to 50 with acute or convalescent COVID-19.

V gene TRBV7-9 combines with J gene TRBJ1-6; D gene uncertain. Trimming took 1 base from V and 9 from J, leaving 10 bases between them. CDR1 SEHNR and CDR2 FQNEAQ come from the germline V gene (reference sequence). CDR3 length: 14 amino acids. This chain's CDR3 is CASSLERSSSPLHF. The DNA for the CDR3 is TGTGCCAGCAGCTTAGAACGGTCGTCTTCACCCCTCCACTTT. Variable domain in full (rest from reference TRBV7-9 and TRBJ1-6): DTGVSQNPRHKITKRGQNVTFRCDPISEHNRLYWYRQTLGQGPEFLTYFQNEAQLEKSRLLSDRFSAERPKGSFSTLEIQRTEQGDSAMYLCASSLERSSSPLHFGNGTRLTVT.

The chain links TRBV2 to TRBJ2-5, with D perhaps TRBD1 (6 bases). The ends were cut back, 4 bases at V and 0 bases at J, with 9 bases in the middle. This CDR3 comprises 14 residues. Germline V gene sequence: CDR1 SNHLY, CDR2 FYNNEI. This chain's CDR3 is CASSAGAYQETQYF. The CDR3 DNA reads as TGTGCCAGCAGTGCAGGGGCGTACCAAGAGACCCAGTACTTC.

The chain joins TRBV18 to TRBJ2-7; TRBD1 matches at 8 bases. Trimming at V came to 5 bases and at J to 0 bases, leaving 3 bases not matched to a gene. The CDR3 loop spans 14 amino acids. Germline lookup yields CDR1 KGHSH and CDR2 LQKENI. The CDR3, as DNA: TGTGCCAGCTCATCAGGGGGCGGCTCCTACGAGCAGTACTTC. This gives the protein CASSSGGGSYEQYF.

V is TRBV6-1 and J is TRBJ2-5; 7 bases match TRBD1. In germline, CDR1 is MNHNS, CDR2 SASEGT. This CDR3 comprises 15 residues. V lost 2 bases to trimming and J lost 2 bases; unmatched junction nucleotides: 5. CDR3 loop: CASSEPGGGQETQYF. CDR3 in DNA: TGTGCCAGCAGTGAACCAGGGGGTGGACAAGAGACCCAGTACTTC.

The chain joins TRBV6-5 to TRBJ1-2; the D is unclear. The CDR3 is 14 amino acids. V shed 5 bases and J shed 0 bases, with 10 bases lying between them. Germline loops: CDR1 MNHEY, CDR2 SVGAGI. This CDR3 is CASSLQATNYGYTF. CDR3 nucleotides: TGTGCCAGCAGTCTGCAGGCTACTAACTATGGCTACACCTTC.

This clone was observed once. The chain couples TRBV18 to TRBJ1-4; 7 nucleotides agree with TRBD1. The CDR3 sequence is 16 residues long. Trimming removed 3 bases from V and 4 bases from J; junction bases left unmatched: 8. Germline V gene data show CDR1 as KGHSH and CDR2 as LQKENI. The chain's CDR3 is CASSPRRTGNNEKLFF. CDR3 DNA sequence: TGTGCCAGCTCACCGCGGCGGACAGGAAATAATGAAAAACTGTTTTTT.

The chain combines TRBV14 with TRBJ1-3; 9 bases agree with TRBD1. The trim removed 6 bases at V and 3 bases at J, leaving 3 bases unmatched. This CDR3 has 14 amino acids. Germline assignment: CDR1 SGHDN and CDR2 FVKESK. DNA of the CDR3: TGTGCCAGCAGGGACAGGGGACGTGGAAACACCATATATTTT. Translated, it gives CASRDRGRGNTIYF.

The chain combines TRBV7-9 with TRBJ1-6, with a tentative D call TRBD1 (6 bases). Germline V gene data show CDR1 as SEHNR and CDR2 as FQNEAQ (reference sequence). CDR3 length: 14 residues. The ends were cut back, 5 bases at V and 14 bases at J, with 19 bases in the middle. The CDR3 region is CASSRDRSFQALHF. In DNA, the CDR3 is TGTGCCAGCAGCCGAGACAGGTCCTTTCAAGCCCTCCACTTT.

The CDR3 spells CASSPLAPYEQYF. CDR3 sequence (DNA): TGTGCCAGCAGCCCCCTAGCTCCCTACGAGCAGTACTTC. This rearrangement joins TRBV7-9 to TRBJ2-7, with D perhaps matching TRBD2 (5 bases). In germline, CDR1 is SEHNR, CDR2 FQNEAQ (reference sequence). This CDR3 spans 13 amino acids. Between the trimmed V and J ends, which lost 5 bases and 2 bases, there was a span of 10 bases.

The rearrangement links TRBV6-5 to TRBJ1-2, with D perhaps TRBD1 (6 bases). CDR3 length: 15 residues. The germline V and J ends were trimmed by 2 bases and 0 bases, with 10 bases remaining between them. The germline CDR1 and CDR2 sequences are MNHEY and SVGAGI. CDR3 DNA sequence: TGTGCCAGCAGTTACGGGGGCCAAGCTAACTATGGCTACACCTTC. This gives the protein CASSYGGQANYGYTF.

V is TRBV7-5 and J is TRBJ2-4; whether TRBD2, the table's D call, matches the DNA was not checked. TRBV7-5 represents a pseudogene. The CDR3 totals 19 residues. The CDR3 protein is CARSLETSGGRLAKNIQYF. In nucleotides, the CDR3 is TGTGCCAGAAGCTTAGAAACTAGCGGGGGGCGTCTAGCCAAAAACATTCAGTACTTC.

This sequence joins TRBV9 and TRBJ1-3; 7 bases are shared with TRBD1. This CDR3 is 15 amino acids long. The germline V gene encodes CDR1 SGDLS and CDR2 YYNGEE. With 6 bases clipped from V and 2 bases from J, the junction kept 8 bases outside the gene matches. The CDR3 spells CASTIDQGAGNTIYF. As DNA, the CDR3 is TGTGCCAGCACGATTGACCAGGGGGCTGGAAACACCATATATTTT.

The rearrangement links TRBV4-2 to TRBJ2-7; 8 bases are a match to TRBD2. CDR1 is LGHNA and CDR2 is YNFKEQ in the germline V gene. V was pared by 0 bases and J by 7 bases, with 5 bases of the junction left unmatched. The CDR3 is made up of 14 amino acids. The CDR3 DNA is TGTGCCAGCAGCCAAGATCGGGAGGGTTTGGAGCAGTACTTC. It codes for CASSQDREGLEQYF.